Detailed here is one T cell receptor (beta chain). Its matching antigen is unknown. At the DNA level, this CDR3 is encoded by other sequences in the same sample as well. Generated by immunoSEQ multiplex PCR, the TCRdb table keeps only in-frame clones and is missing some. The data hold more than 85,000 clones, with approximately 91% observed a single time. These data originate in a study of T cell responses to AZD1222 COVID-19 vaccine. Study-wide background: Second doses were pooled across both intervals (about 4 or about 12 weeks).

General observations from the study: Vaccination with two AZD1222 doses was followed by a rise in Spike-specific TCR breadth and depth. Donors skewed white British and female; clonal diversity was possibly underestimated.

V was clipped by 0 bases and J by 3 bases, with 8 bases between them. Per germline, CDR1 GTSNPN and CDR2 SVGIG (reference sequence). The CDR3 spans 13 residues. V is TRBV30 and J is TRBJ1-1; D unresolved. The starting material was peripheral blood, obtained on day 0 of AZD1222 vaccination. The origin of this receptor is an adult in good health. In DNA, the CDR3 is TGTGCCTGGAGTGTACTGAGGGACACTGAAGCTTTCTTT. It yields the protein CAWSVLRDTEAFF.